This T cell receptor beta chain originates from a study of blood T cells in healthy people across ages. Study conclusions and caveats: Whereas aged donors had fewer naive CD4+ cells, long-lived donors had more of them and higher diversity.

Primers used in a second PCR of about 7 to 12 cycles were a sample-barcoded 5' primer and a J-beta primer mix. TCRdb called the 5' RACE reads again in MiXCR, with one record for every CDR3 protein. This sample carries about 1.1 million distinct CDR3 sequences, roughly two fifths of them seen once, and the ten largest clones take around 13%. Comments on this clonotype: As yet, its antigen is unknown.

Caucasian, healthy and from Russia, the donors were aged between about 6 and 90. Trimming stripped 7 bases from V and 0 bases from J, with 22 bases between. CDR3 size: 18 residues. Germline V gene lookup returns CDR1 MNHNS and CDR2 SASEGT. V usage is TRBV6-1 and J usage is TRBJ2-4, with D perhaps TRBD1 (6 bases). This clonotype was sampled from a man between 18 and 29 years old in good health. The sample comprised blood. The CDR3 DNA follows: TGTGCCAGCACTCAACTTTATAGGACAGTACTAGCCAAAAACATTCAGTACTTC. Translating gives CASTQLYRTVLAKNIQYF.